This TCR beta chain was captured by sequencing in a study of blood T cell repertoires in COVID-19 (dated by TCRdb to 2018 to 2021). For the study in its entirety: Samples covering the acute and convalescent phases of COVID-19 were provided by collaborators in the United States, Italy and Spain. The prospective study material was composed of cDNA or gDNA derived from T cells, B-cell-depleted T cells, or PBMCs. Subjects who had been exposed to COVID-19, were actively infected with it, or had recovered from it provided the deeply sampled blood TCRbeta repertoires that made up the dataset. The repertoires were released in a freely available public database meant as a resource for research on the immune response to SARS-CoV-2. The samples were drawn from the first 160 participants of the ongoing ImmuneRACE study and from some 1,300 subjects provided by 6 global collaborators. A de-identified subject ID, COVID-19 status, age in years and sex were almost always included in the sample metadata. Where available, HLA class I and class II types were taken from metadata supplied by the sample provider and were not determined by assay-based typing. Study-wide findings and limitations: The quantity of clinical and demographic metadata differed by source and by participant and was supplied without curation.

From the cysteine up to the phenylalanine, the CDR3 has a length of 15 residues. Of all the DNA, just the CDR3 is kept, 45 bases in frame from base 1. The junction shows trimming of 2 bases on V and 1 base on J, plus 10 bases between the germline ends. CDR1 is given as SGHDT and CDR2 as YYEEEE, both from the germline V gene. The immunoSEQ Assay, a bias-controlled multiplex PCR, was used to amplify TCRbeta CDR3 regions from genomic DNA. As for the original processing: The number of nucleated cells in each sample was estimated by amplification of reference gene primers within the assay. Sequence reads were collapsed and filtered to measure the absolute abundance of every unique TCRbeta CDR3 rearrangement. For each sample, productive Simpson clonality was calculated as the square root of Simpson's diversity index over productive rearrangements. Held by TCRdb, this immuneACCESS table contains in-frame sequences only and omits some clones. Under half of the omission traces to an unresolved V gene where checked; the cause of the rest is unknown. V and J calls plus clone size are reproduced from that table; the DNA served to infer D and trimming. The sample profile shows about 120,000 clones; 85% to 90% of them were found once. Under 30% of the sample is taken by the ten largest.

The collaborating institutions used their own protocols to collect whole blood in K2EDTA tubes. For TCRbeta analysis, collaborators shipped samples as frozen whole blood, isolated PBMCs, or DNA extracted from either of those sample types. On this clone itself: What antigen it recognizes has not been identified. No base qualities exist here, and no much larger clone lies one base off it.

The chain joins TRBV5-6 to TRBJ1-5; 5 matching bases give a weak D call of TRBD1. Sequencing used peripheral blood. The receptor's source is a woman aged 65 to 85 with acute or convalescent COVID-19. The DNA sequence is given as TGTGCCAGCAGCTTCCAGGGTACCAGCAATCAGCCCCAGCATTTT. It is translated as CASSFQGTSNQPQHF.